These T cell receptor beta chains were read from a single sample in a study of identical twins. TCRdb independently ran MiXCR on the 5' RACE reads; one entry per CDR3 protein. Seen here are 450,000 or so distinct CDR3 sequences, 14% observed once, and the top ten hold about 0.53%. A further study also used this sample, focusing on yellow fever vaccine responses in identical twins.

Material for sequencing was CD4+ T cells sorted from blood. All receptors derive from a woman aged 18-35 years in good health. The CDR3 runs from the conserved cysteine through the conserved F or W. A D gene is named only where the DNA matches it firmly. Not all rows give a size; the values are once, few, many and, for expanded clones, a class.

v_call	d_call	j_call	clone_size	cdr3_length	cdr3_aa	cdr3_nt
TRBV3-1	TRBD1	TRBJ2-3	many	15	CASSRDSRGTDTQYF	TGTGCCAGCAGCCGGGACAGCCGTGGCACAGATACGCAGTATTTT
TRBV5-1	NA	TRBJ2-1	many	15	CASSRGTGTLNTQFF	TGCGCCAGCAGTAGGGGAACCGGGACACTGAATACGCAGTTCTTC
TRBV12-5	NA	TRBJ2-1	NA	13	CASGLTNYNEQFF	TGTGCTAGTGGTTTGACAAACTACAATGAGCAGTTCTTC
TRBV3-1	NA	TRBJ2-5	few	13	CASSQVNRETQYF	TGTGCCAGCAGCCAGGTCAATCGAGAGACCCAGTACTTC
TRBV5-1	NA	TRBJ2-2	many	16	CASRKDSRTNTGELFF	TGCGCCAGCAGAAAGGACAGCCGGACGAACACCGGGGAGCTGTTTTTT
TRBV28	NA	TRBJ2-4	few	17	CASSLSFGGKAKNIQYF	TGTGCCAGCAGTTTAAGTTTCGGCGGTAAAGCCAAAAACATTCAGTACTTC
TRBV2	NA	TRBJ1-5	NA	13	CASSEELNQPQHF	TGTGCCAGCAGTGAAGAATTAAATCAGCCCCAGCATTTT
TRBV19	NA	TRBJ2-2	NA	15	CASTPPSLAGGELFF	TGTGCCAGTACCCCACCCTCACTGGCGGGCGGGGAGCTGTTTTTT
TRBV9	TRBD2	TRBJ2-5	NA	16	CASSVGPTSGQETQYF	TGTGCCAGCAGCGTAGGTCCGACTAGCGGGCAAGAGACCCAGTACTTC
TRBV28	NA	TRBJ2-7	few	13	CASSLYQSSEQYF	TGTGCCAGCAGTTTATATCAAAGCTCCGAGCAGTACTTC
TRBV7-2	TRBD2	TRBJ2-7	few	13	CASSLSFMTSLDF	TGTGCCAGCAGCCTAAGTTTCATGACTAGCTTGGACTTC
TRBV6-5	TRBD1	TRBJ2-7	NA	18	CASSYRRWDRGSSYEQYF	TGTGCCAGCAGTTACAGGCGATGGGACAGGGGTAGTTCCTACGAGCAGTACTTC
TRBV9	TRBD1	TRBJ1-3	NA	16	CASSARGDSSGNTIYF	TGTGCCAGCAGCGCCAGGGGGGACAGCTCTGGAAACACCATATATTTT
TRBV6-5	NA	TRBJ1-5	NA	16	CASSYSIRAGNQPQHF	TGTGCCAGCAGTTACTCAATACGGGCGGGCAATCAGCCCCAGCATTTT
TRBV25-1	NA	TRBJ1-2	many	15	CASHIFKRPLYGYTF	TGTGCCAGCCACATTTTCAAAAGGCCACTCTATGGCTACACCTTC
TRBV2	TRBD2	TRBJ2-1	NA	16	CASLTSGKKGYNEQFF	TGTGCCAGCCTGACTAGCGGGAAAAAGGGATACAATGAGCAGTTCTTC
TRBV6-1	TRBD2	TRBJ2-7	NA	15	CASSPSGRAGHEQYF	TGTGCCAGCAGTCCTAGCGGGAGGGCCGGCCACGAGCAGTACTTC
TRBV6-2/TRBV6-3	NA	TRBJ2-1	many	13	CASSFEGGASQFF	TGTGCCAGCAGCTTCGAGGGTGGGGCTTCCCAGTTCTTC
TRBV7-2	NA	TRBJ2-2	few	14	CASSLASTTGELFF	TGTGCCAGCAGCTTAGCGTCTACGACCGGGGAGCTGTTTTTT
TRBV29-1	NA	TRBJ2-5	NA	13	CSVVETGPETQYF	TGCAGCGTTGTTGAAACAGGGCCCGAGACCCAGTACTTC
TRBV5-1	NA	TRBJ2-2	NA	14	CASSLLSLTGELFF	TGCGCCAGCAGCTTACTTAGTCTCACCGGGGAGCTGTTTTTT
TRBV5-1	TRBD2	TRBJ2-1	NA	14	CASSNGLAEREQFF	TGCGCCAGCAGCAACGGACTAGCGGAGAGGGAGCAGTTCTTC
TRBV7-9	NA	TRBJ1-1	many	14	CASSLAGSNTEAFF	TGTGCCAGCAGCTTAGCGGGATCGAACACTGAAGCTTTCTTT
TRBV4-3	TRBD2	TRBJ2-2	few	16	CASSQEREGQTGELFF	TGCGCCAGCAGCCAAGAGCGGGAGGGCCAAACCGGGGAGCTGTTTTTT